Given below is one T cell receptor (beta chain) in context. The sample originates from a study of siplizumab effects on memory and regulatory T cells. Germline assignment: CDR1 SGDLS and CDR2 YYNGEE. CDR3 length equals 15 residues. Trimming cost V 1 base and J 0 bases, with 8 bases left between them. Method: immunoSEQ multiplex PCR; TCRdb's copy keeps in-frame clones and lacks some. The sample carries about 85,000 clones, roughly 94% recorded once. The sequence derives from a human donor in good health. The gene calls are TRBV9 and TRBJ2-1; tentatively, D is TRBD1 (6 bases). The sample taken for sequencing was CD8+ T cells sorted from blood. CDR3 coding DNA: TGTGCCAGCAGCGTAACAGGGAGCTCCTACAATGAGCAGTTCTTC. It translates to CASSVTGSSYNEQFF.